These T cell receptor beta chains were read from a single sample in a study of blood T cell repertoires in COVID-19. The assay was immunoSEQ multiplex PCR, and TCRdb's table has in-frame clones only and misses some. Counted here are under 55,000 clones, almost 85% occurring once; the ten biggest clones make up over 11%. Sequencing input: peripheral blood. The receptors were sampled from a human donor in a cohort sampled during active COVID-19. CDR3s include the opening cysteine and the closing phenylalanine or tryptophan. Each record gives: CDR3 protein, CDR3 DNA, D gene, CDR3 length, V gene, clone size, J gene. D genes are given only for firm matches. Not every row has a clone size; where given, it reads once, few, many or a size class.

CDR3aa: CASSSEGRNSPLHF
CDR3nt: TGTGCCAGCAGTTCGGAGGGTCGGAATTCACCCCTCCACTTT
d_gene: -
len: 14
v_gene: TRBV6-2/TRBV6-3
abundance: few
j_gene: TRBJ1-6

CDR3aa: CASSYSPREGGELFF
CDR3nt: TGTGCCAGCAGTTATAGCCCGAGGGAGGGCGGGGAGCTGTTTTTT
d_gene: TRBD2
len: 15
v_gene: TRBV2
abundance: -
j_gene: TRBJ2-2

CDR3aa: CASSEVSDRYTGELFF
CDR3nt: TGCGCCAGCAGTGAGGTCTCGGACAGGTACACCGGGGAGCTGTTTTTT
d_gene: TRBD1
len: 16
v_gene: TRBV10-1
abundance: -
j_gene: TRBJ2-2

CDR3aa: CATSVGSLADTQYF
CDR3nt: TGTGCCACCAGTGTAGGGAGTCTAGCAGATACGCAGTATTTT
d_gene: -
len: 14
v_gene: TRBV6-2/TRBV6-3
abundance: -
j_gene: TRBJ2-3

CDR3aa: CASSSGQLNTGELFF
CDR3nt: TGTGCCAGCAGTTCCGGACAGCTGAACACCGGGGAGCTGTTTTTT
d_gene: -
len: 15
v_gene: TRBV28
abundance: -
j_gene: TRBJ2-2

CDR3aa: CASSGDNSYEQYF
CDR3nt: TGCGCCAGCAGCGGGGACAACTCCTACGAGCAGTACTTC
d_gene: -
len: 13
v_gene: TRBV10-2
abundance: -
j_gene: TRBJ2-7

CDR3aa: CASSQEVVTTITDTQYF
CDR3nt: TGCGCCAGCAGCCAAGAAGTAGTGACTACTATCACAGATACGCAGTATTTT
d_gene: -
len: 17
v_gene: TRBV4-1
abundance: -
j_gene: TRBJ2-3

CDR3aa: CSVAVFAGVLSQFF
CDR3nt: TGCAGCGTTGCGGTTTTTGCGGGAGTACTATCGCAGTTCTTC
d_gene: TRBD2
len: 14
v_gene: TRBV29-1
abundance: -
j_gene: TRBJ2-1

CDR3aa: CASSATSGRIVLYEQYF
CDR3nt: TGTGCCAGCAGTGCTACTAGCGGGAGGATCGTCCTATACGAGCAGTACTTC
d_gene: TRBD2
len: 17
v_gene: TRBV6-2/TRBV6-3
abundance: -
j_gene: TRBJ2-7

CDR3aa: CASSQDPPPGSSYNEQFF
CDR3nt: TGCGCCAGCAGCCAAGATCCCCCACCCGGGAGCTCCTACAATGAGCAGTTCTTC
d_gene: -
len: 18
v_gene: TRBV4-1
abundance: -
j_gene: TRBJ2-1

CDR3aa: CASARQGLLAKNIQYF
CDR3nt: TGTGCCAGCGCAAGACAGGGGTTACTAGCCAAAAACATTCAGTACTTC
d_gene: TRBD1
len: 16
v_gene: TRBV18
abundance: -
j_gene: TRBJ2-4

CDR3aa: CASSLAGTGNIQYF
CDR3nt: TGTGCCAGCAGCCTAGCGGGGACAGGGAACATTCAGTACTTC
d_gene: -
len: 14
v_gene: TRBV11-3
abundance: -
j_gene: TRBJ2-4

CDR3aa: CASSQGVRQETQYF
CDR3nt: TGTGCCAGCAGCCAGGGGGTCCGGCAAGAGACCCAGTACTTC
d_gene: TRBD1
len: 14
v_gene: TRBV27
abundance: -
j_gene: TRBJ2-5

CDR3aa: CASSLANPNGEKLFF
CDR3nt: TGCGCCAGCAGCTTGGCGAACCCCAACGGGGAAAAACTGTTTTTT
d_gene: -
len: 15
v_gene: TRBV5-1
abundance: -
j_gene: TRBJ1-4

CDR3aa: CASSQEREVREQYF
CDR3nt: TGTGCCAGCAGCCAAGAGCGGGAGGTCCGGGAGCAGTACTTC
d_gene: TRBD2
len: 14
v_gene: TRBV3-1/TRBV3-2
abundance: -
j_gene: TRBJ2-7

CDR3aa: CASSELRQGGDGF
CDR3nt: TGTGCCAGCAGTGAACTTCGACAGGGGGGCGACGGCTTT
d_gene: TRBD1
len: 13
v_gene: TRBV2
abundance: -
j_gene: TRBJ1-1

CDR3aa: CASSSRETQYF
CDR3nt: TGTGCCAGCAGCTCCAGAGAGACCCAGTACTTC
d_gene: -
len: 11
v_gene: TRBV11-3
abundance: few
j_gene: TRBJ2-5

CDR3aa: CASSTQGGNTIYF
CDR3nt: TGTGCCAGCAGTACACAGGGGGGAAACACCATATATTTT
d_gene: TRBD1
len: 13
v_gene: TRBV6-5
abundance: -
j_gene: TRBJ1-3

CDR3aa: CASSPDSHYNEQFF
CDR3nt: TGTGCCAGCAGCCCGGACTCACACTACAATGAGCAGTTCTTC
d_gene: -
len: 14
v_gene: TRBV14
abundance: -
j_gene: TRBJ2-1

CDR3aa: CAWDRVNTEAFF
CDR3nt: TGTGCCTGGGACAGGGTTAACACTGAAGCTTTCTTT
d_gene: TRBD1
len: 12
v_gene: TRBV30
abundance: -
j_gene: TRBJ1-1

CDR3aa: CASSPGYSNQPQHF
CDR3nt: TGTGCCAGCAGTCCAGGGTATAGCAATCAGCCCCAGCATTTT
d_gene: -
len: 14
v_gene: TRBV27
abundance: -
j_gene: TRBJ1-5

CDR3aa: CASSADSKQYF
CDR3nt: TGTGCCAGCAGCGCAGACAGTAAGCAGTACTTC
d_gene: -
len: 11
v_gene: TRBV7-9
abundance: -
j_gene: TRBJ2-7

CDR3aa: CAISGGGLDTDTQYF
CDR3nt: TGTGCCATCAGTGGGGGGGGATTAGACACAGATACGCAGTATTTT
d_gene: TRBD2
len: 15
v_gene: TRBV10-3
abundance: -
j_gene: TRBJ2-3

CDR3aa: CASSPGQGGNSGANVLTF
CDR3nt: TGTGCCAGCAGTCCAGGACAGGGGGGCAACTCTGGGGCCAACGTCCTGACTTTC
d_gene: TRBD1
len: 18
v_gene: TRBV27
abundance: -
j_gene: TRBJ2-6

CDR3aa: CASSSDTGEGPQHF
CDR3nt: TGTGCCAGCAGCTCGGACACGGGAGAGGGTCCCCAGCATTTT
d_gene: -
len: 14
v_gene: TRBV7-2
abundance: once
j_gene: TRBJ1-5

CDR3aa: CASSLAQNYGYTF
CDR3nt: TGTGCCAGCAGCTTGGCCCAGAACTATGGCTACACCTTC
d_gene: -
len: 13
v_gene: TRBV5-4
abundance: -
j_gene: TRBJ1-2

CDR3aa: CASSPLNEKLFF
CDR3nt: TGTGCCAGCAGCCCCCTTAATGAAAAACTGTTTTTT
d_gene: -
len: 12
v_gene: TRBV5-8
abundance: -
j_gene: TRBJ1-4

CDR3aa: CASSQDPLTDTSTDTQYF
CDR3nt: TGTGCCAGCAGCCAAGATCCCCTGACTGATACTAGCACAGATACGCAGTATTTT
d_gene: -
len: 18
v_gene: TRBV4-2
abundance: -
j_gene: TRBJ2-3

CDR3aa: CAWAYRDRHTDTQYF
CDR3nt: TGTGCCTGGGCATACAGGGACAGGCACACAGATACGCAGTATTTT
d_gene: TRBD1
len: 15
v_gene: TRBV30
abundance: -
j_gene: TRBJ2-3

CDR3aa: CASSYSHRGIYEQYF
CDR3nt: TGTGCCAGCAGTTACTCTCACCGAGGGATATACGAGCAGTACTTC
d_gene: -
len: 15
v_gene: TRBV6-5
abundance: once
j_gene: TRBJ2-7

CDR3aa: CASSIRTGGTGELFF
CDR3nt: TGTGCCAGTAGTATTAGGACAGGGGGAACCGGGGAGCTGTTTTTT
d_gene: TRBD1
len: 15
v_gene: TRBV19
abundance: -
j_gene: TRBJ2-2

CDR3aa: CASSDSRDRDSPLHF
CDR3nt: TGTGCCAGCAGTGACTCAAGGGACAGGGATTCACCCCTCCACTTT
d_gene: TRBD1
len: 15
v_gene: TRBV6-4
abundance: once
j_gene: TRBJ1-6

CDR3aa: CSVAYDRVNTEAFF
CDR3nt: TGCAGCGTGGCATACGACAGGGTAAACACTGAAGCTTTCTTT
d_gene: TRBD1
len: 14
v_gene: TRBV29-1
abundance: -
j_gene: TRBJ1-1

CDR3aa: CASSSGHMNTEAFF
CDR3nt: TGCGCCAGCAGCTCGGGACATATGAACACTGAAGCTTTCTTT
d_gene: -
len: 14
v_gene: TRBV5-1
abundance: -
j_gene: TRBJ1-1

CDR3aa: CAWNWRGARRNEQYF
CDR3nt: TGTGCCTGGAACTGGCGGGGGGCAAGACGGAACGAGCAGTACTTC
d_gene: TRBD2
len: 15
v_gene: TRBV30
abundance: -
j_gene: TRBJ2-7

CDR3aa: CASSVGQGQGGNIQYF
CDR3nt: TGTGCCAGCAGCGTAGGCCAAGGACAGGGTGGAAACATTCAGTACTTC
d_gene: TRBD1
len: 16
v_gene: TRBV9
abundance: -
j_gene: TRBJ2-4

CDR3aa: CASSILAAGIQYF
CDR3nt: TGTGCCAGCAGCATCCTAGCGGCGGGCATTCAGTACTTC
d_gene: TRBD2
len: 13
v_gene: TRBV7-2
abundance: -
j_gene: TRBJ2-4

CDR3aa: CASSDSPYEQYF
CDR3nt: TGTGCCAGCAGTGACAGCCCCTACGAGCAGTACTTC
d_gene: -
len: 12
v_gene: TRBV27
abundance: -
j_gene: TRBJ2-7

CDR3aa: CASSPRQLEAFF
CDR3nt: TGTGCCAGCTCACCTCGACAGCTTGAAGCTTTCTTT
d_gene: -
len: 12
v_gene: TRBV18
abundance: -
j_gene: TRBJ1-1

CDR3aa: CASGGRGLDEQYF
CDR3nt: TGCGCCAGCGGGGGCAGGGGCCTCGACGAGCAGTACTTC
d_gene: -
len: 13
v_gene: TRBV10-1
abundance: -
j_gene: TRBJ2-7

CDR3aa: CASNRGDEKLFF
CDR3nt: TGTGCCAGCAACAGGGGTGATGAAAAACTGTTTTTT
d_gene: TRBD1
len: 12
v_gene: TRBV6-1
abundance: -
j_gene: TRBJ1-4

CDR3aa: CASSYTRQGAREQFF
CDR3nt: TGTGCCAGCAGTTACACCCGACAGGGGGCAAGGGAGCAGTTCTTC
d_gene: TRBD1
len: 15
v_gene: TRBV6-6
abundance: -
j_gene: TRBJ2-1

CDR3aa: CASSLGPNNEQFF
CDR3nt: TGTGCCAGCAGCTTAGGGCCGAACAATGAGCAGTTCTTC
d_gene: -
len: 13
v_gene: TRBV7-6
abundance: -
j_gene: TRBJ2-1

CDR3aa: CASSPGTGGFYGYTF
CDR3nt: TGTGCCAGCAGCCCGGGGACAGGGGGTTTCTATGGCTACACCTTC
d_gene: TRBD1
len: 15
v_gene: TRBV5-4
abundance: few
j_gene: TRBJ1-2

CDR3aa: CASSADRGPNYGYTF
CDR3nt: TGTGCCAGCAGCGCGGACAGAGGGCCTAACTATGGCTACACCTTC
d_gene: -
len: 15
v_gene: TRBV7-9
abundance: -
j_gene: TRBJ1-2

CDR3aa: CASSLGRGRRETQYF
CDR3nt: TGTGCCAGCAGCTTAGGTAGGGGGCGCCGGGAGACCCAGTACTTC
d_gene: TRBD1
len: 15
v_gene: TRBV11-1
abundance: -
j_gene: TRBJ2-5

CDR3aa: CASSHKREMGYNEQFF
CDR3nt: TGTGCCAGCAGTCACAAGCGGGAAATGGGATACAATGAGCAGTTCTTC
d_gene: TRBD2
len: 16
v_gene: TRBV7-9
abundance: few
j_gene: TRBJ2-1